Listed here are 9 T cell receptor beta chains from one sample, sequenced in a study of CD8+ T cells in alopecia areata. Extracted from the samples, RNA was reverse transcribed into cDNA to serve as the sequencing template. Produced via immunoSEQ multiplex PCR; TCRdb's table is partial and in-frame only. The data show 200,000 or so clones, with 45% to 70% seen just once and 4.5% to 6% held by the top ten. What was sequenced was CD8+ T cells sorted from blood. Receptor source: a human donor in good health.

In this sample, this clone turned up a few times. The CDR3 DNA reads TGCGCCAGCAGCCCAAGGGACCGGAGCTCCTATAATTCACCCCTCCACTTT. Protein sequence: CASSPRDRSSYNSPLHF. V usage is TRBV4-1 and J usage is TRBJ1-6, with a possible D match to TRBD1 (5 bases). With 4 bases removed from V and 0 bases from J, the gap between germline ends came to 13 bases. The germline V gene encodes CDR1 MGHRA and CDR2 YSYEKL. The CDR3 sequence is 17 residues long.

V gene TRBV25-1 combines with J gene TRBJ2-3, with 7 nucleotides matching TRBD1. The germline CDR1 and CDR2 sequences are MGHDK and SYGVNS. V was clipped by 3 bases and J by 1 base; unmatched bases: 1. CDR3 size: 14 residues. This chain's CDR3 is CASSDGQGTDTQYF. CDR3 sequence (DNA): TGTGCCAGCAGTGATGGACAGGGCACAGATACGCAGTATTTT.

The table lists this clone with a few counts. The rearrangement joins TRBV29-1 to TRBJ1-2; D possibly corresponds to TRBD1 (5 bases). Trimming stripped 4 bases from V and 6 bases from J, with 15 bases between. This CDR3 has 13 residues. Germline loops: CDR1 SQVTM, CDR2 ANQGSEA. The CDR3 region has the DNA TGCAGCGTTGCTGGCGGGGGGGTACATGGCTACACCTTC. This gives the protein CSVAGGGVHGYTF. Drawing the rest from reference TRBV29-1 and TRBJ1-2, the complete variable domain is SAVISQKPSRDICQRGTSLTIQCQVDSQVTMMFWYRQQPGQSLTLIATANQGSEATYESGFVIDKFPISRPNLTFSTLTVSNMSPEDSSIYLCSVAGGGVHGYTFGSGTRLTVV.

This clone was counted a few times. The rearrangement joins TRBV19 to TRBJ2-1; the D gene is possibly TRBD2 (5 bases). Germline CDR1 LNHDA, CDR2 SQIVND (reference sequence). The CDR3 covers 17 residues. Trimming pared 3 bases from V and 1 base from J, leaving 16 bases between. CDR3 loop: CASSIPPGRVSYNEQFF. CDR3 coding DNA: TGTGCCAGTAGTATCCCCCCGGGGAGAGTGTCCTACAATGAGCAGTTCTTC.

The sample holds a few counts of this clone. The chain couples TRBV29-1 to TRBJ2-3; no firm D call. Germline values: CDR1 SQVTM, CDR2 ANQGSEA. V lost 4 bases and J lost 3, with 11 bases in between. This CDR3 spans 13 amino acids. The CDR3 spells CSVAGSETDTQYF. The DNA of the CDR3 is TGCAGCGTTGCTGGAAGTGAAACAGATACGCAGTATTTT.

The rearrangement uses TRBV27 and TRBJ2-5; 10 bases map to TRBD2. The CDR3 has 14 residues. Germline V gene lookup returns CDR1 MNHEY and CDR2 SMNVEV (reference sequence). With 6 bases clipped from V and 6 bases from J, the junction kept 7 bases outside the gene matches. CDR3 sequence reads: CASSGAGGRQTQYF. The CDR3 DNA is TGTGCCAGCAGCGGAGCGGGGGGGCGTCAGACCCAGTACTTC.

The V call is TRBV13, the J call TRBJ2-6, with D hard to call. CDR1 and CDR2 from the germline V gene are PRHDT and FYEKMQ (reference sequence). CDR3 size: 15 residues. Trimming stripped 5 bases from V and 0 bases from J, with 8 bases between. The CDR3 bases are TGTGCCAGCAGCCGGATTTTCTCTGGGGCCAACGTCCTGACTTTC. The encoded protein is CASSRIFSGANVLTF.

This clone was counted only a few times. The chain uses TRBV7-9 and TRBJ2-1; D may be TRBD1 (5 bases). The CDR3 has 12 residues. Germline lookup yields CDR1 SEHNR and CDR2 FQNEAQ (reference sequence). V lost 5 bases and J 7 bases, leaving 9 bases between the germline ends. The CDR3 is CASSRAGNEQFF. CDR3 DNA sequence: TGTGCCAGCAGCCGCGCAGGGAATGAGCAGTTCTTC.

V usage is TRBV29-1 and J usage is TRBJ1-2; perhaps TRBD1 as D (5 bases). The CDR3 covers 13 residues. Trimming shortened V by 2 bases and J by 2 bases, and 9 bases separated the two germline ends. Germline V gene lookup returns CDR1 SQVTM and CDR2 ANQGSEA. This chain's CDR3 is CSVENPGNYGYTF. The DNA for the CDR3 is TGCAGCGTTGAAAATCCAGGGAACTATGGCTACACCTTC.